The source of this TCR beta chain is a study of cytomegalovirus exposure and HLA in healthy donors. Whole-study results and caveats: In an earlier analysis, most TCR beta V segments were productive about 87% or about 30% of the time.

The PCR ran on 60 Vbeta and 13 Jbeta primers. Measured with immunoSEQ multiplex PCR; TCRdb has only the in-frame clones, and not every one. The sample consists of roughly 100,000 clones, roughly four fifths of them appearing once. Remarks on this clone: Antigen unknown.

V dropped 6 bases and J dropped 5 bases, with 14 bases sitting between them. The germline CDR1 and CDR2 sequences are MDHEN and SYDVKM. The CDR3 is 14 residues long. The V call is TRBV28, the J call TRBJ1-5; the D gene is possibly TRBD1 (6 bases). The origin of this receptor is a man aged 50 to 60 in good health and CMV-seronegative. The sequenced sample was PBMCs. CDR3 DNA: TGTGCCAGCAGACAGGACAGTCTTTATCAGCCCCAGCATTTT. Its translation is CASRQDSLYQPQHF.